This T cell receptor (beta chain) appears in the sequencing data of a study of identifying expanded T cells in peripheral blood. Regarding the study as a whole: Variance in clone template counts between two-week samples significantly increased with total template count across all healthy donors.

With respect to this clone: Its antigen is as yet unknown.

The assay was immunoSEQ multiplex PCR, and TCRdb's table has in-frame clones only and misses some. The data contain approximately 85,000 clones, 88% of them seen just once; the ten biggest clones take up around 17%. Per germline, CDR1 MNHEY and CDR2 SVGAGI. Trimming pared 0 bases from V and 1 base from J, leaving 10 bases between. This CDR3 region has 16 residues. No infections or other immune events were documented during collection. This TCR was sampled from a person aged 18-69 years in good health. The sample taken for sequencing was blood. The chain employs TRBV6-5 and TRBJ2-1; D is undetermined. CDR3 sequence (DNA): TGTGCCAGCAGTTACTCCCCGGACCCATCCTACAATGAGCAGTTCTTC. This translates into CASSYSPDPSYNEQFF.